The rows below give T cell receptor beta chains drawn from one sample of a study of shared clonotypes between healthy human individuals. Sequenced by immunoSEQ multiplex PCR; TCRdb stores in-frame clones only, minus some. The table records more than 2,000,000 clones, 85% to 95% of them present only once. Sequencing was carried out using naive CD4+ T cells from PBMCs. The source of these receptors is a man between 18 and 35 years old in good health. Some clones in this sample may be carry-over from other donors' samples. Each CDR3 is given with its conserved first and last residue. The D gene is left open where the match is weak. Expanded clones get a size class; other rows say once, few or many, or leave the size out.

>NA|TRBJ2-5|NA|TRBV7-7
CASSPQGGGETQYF
TGTGCCAGCAGCCCCCAGGGAGGTGGAGAGACCCAGTACTTC
>NA|TRBJ2-7|NA|TRBV29-1
CSVYGYNEQYF
TGCAGCGTTTACGGCTACAACGAGCAGTACTTC
>NA|TRBJ2-5|NA|TRBV7-6
CASSHGIQTQYF
TGTGCCAGCAGCCACGGGATTCAGACCCAGTACTTC
>NA|TRBJ2-3|NA|TRBV7-9
CASRGTGITDTQYF
TGTGCCAGCAGGGGGACCGGGATTACAGATACGCAGTATTTT
>TRBD2|TRBJ2-7|NA|TRBV9
CASSVRAGNSYEQYF
TGTGCCAGCAGCGTAAGAGCGGGGAACTCCTACGAGCAGTACTTC
>NA|TRBJ1-5|NA|TRBV28
CASSFGEPYQPQHF
TGTGCCAGCAGTTTTGGAGAGCCATATCAGCCCCAGCATTTT
>TRBD2|TRBJ2-1|NA|TRBV5-1
CASSLGLAGNNEQFF
TGCGCCAGCAGCTTGGGGCTAGCGGGAAACAATGAGCAGTTCTTC
>NA|TRBJ2-7|NA|TRBV20-1
CSARYSYEQYF
TGCAGTGCTAGGTATTCCTACGAGCAGTACTTC
>NA|TRBJ1-2|NA|TRBV21-1
CASSKERAQARFYGYTF
TGTGCCAGCAGCAAAGAGAGAGCACAGGCCAGATTCTATGGCTACACCTTC
>NA|TRBJ2-7|NA|TRBV5-1
CASSRTARSYEQYF
TGCGCCAGCAGCCGGACAGCGAGATCCTACGAGCAGTACTTC
>NA|TRBJ2-5|NA|TRBV4-2
CASSQDRGGSTTQYF
TGTGCCAGCAGCCAAGATCGTGGAGGAAGCACGACCCAGTACTTC
>TRBD1|TRBJ1-5|few|TRBV10-3
CAIRATGGHQPQHF
TGTGCCATCAGAGCCACAGGGGGCCATCAGCCCCAGCATTTT
>NA|TRBJ2-6|NA|TRBV29-1
CSVFSSGANVLTF
TGCAGCGTTTTCAGTTCCGGGGCCAACGTCCTGACTTTC
>NA|TRBJ1-5|few|TRBV28
CASSSDQPQHF
TGTGCCAGCAGTTCTGATCAGCCCCAGCATTTT
>NA|TRBJ2-5|NA|TRBV10-2
CASSFVTGEAQYF
TGCGCCAGCAGCTTTGTTACAGGGGAGGCCCAGTACTTC
>TRBD2|TRBJ2-1|NA|TRBV6-1
CASSVASGKFF
TGTGCCAGCAGTGTGGCTAGCGGGAAGTTCTTC
>NA|TRBJ1-1|NA|TRBV9
CASSATPMNTEAFF
TGTGCCAGCAGCGCCACCCCCATGAACACTGAAGCTTTCTTT
>NA|TRBJ2-7|NA|TRBV7-2
CASSLNGAFPYEQYF
TGTGCCAGCAGCTTAAACGGAGCGTTTCCCTACGAGCAGTACTTC
>TRBD2|TRBJ2-5|NA|TRBV28
CASKGAGYETQYF
TGTGCCAGCAAAGGAGCGGGATATGAGACCCAGTACTTC
>NA|TRBJ2-1|NA|TRBV2
CASRPQSLNEQFF
TGTGCCAGCAGGCCCCAATCCCTCAATGAGCAGTTCTTC
>TRBD1|TRBJ1-1|NA|TRBV27
CASRTGEGFTEAFF
TGTGCCAGCAGGACAGGGGAGGGGTTCACTGAAGCTTTCTTT
>NA|TRBJ2-6|NA|TRBV6-5
CASSLSGASGANVLTF
TGTGCCAGCAGTTTATCAGGGGCCTCTGGGGCCAACGTCCTGACTTTC
>NA|TRBJ1-3|NA|TRBV7-9
CASSLEGPPGNTIYF
TGTGCCAGCAGCTTAGAGGGGCCACCTGGAAACACCATATATTTT
>TRBD1|TRBJ1-2|NA|TRBV5-1
CASRPPGQRNGYTF
TGCGCCAGCAGACCCCCGGGACAGAGAAATGGCTACACCTTC
>NA|TRBJ2-1|NA|TRBV19
CASSKLWAGPSLFYNEQFF
TGTGCCAGTAGTAAGTTATGGGCAGGGCCCTCCCTCTTCTACAATGAGCAGTTCTTC
>NA|TRBJ1-3|NA|TRBV5-1
CASSLVGAVGNTIYF
TGCGCCAGCAGCTTGGTAGGGGCCGTCGGAAACACCATATATTTT
>NA|TRBJ2-5|NA|TRBV4-1
CASSQDLSRGRETQYF
TGCGCCAGCAGCCAAGACCTCTCCAGGGGCAGAGAGACCCAGTACTTC
>NA|TRBJ2-7|NA|TRBV5-1
CASSSPGDEQYF
TGCGCCAGCAGCTCCCCTGGGGACGAGCAGTACTTC
>NA|TRBJ1-1|NA|TRBV29-1
CSGQGLNTEAFF
TGCAGCGGTCAGGGGTTGAACACTGAAGCTTTCTTT
>TRBD1|TRBJ1-5|NA|TRBV27
CASSPLLTGPQPQHF
TGTGCCAGCAGTCCCCTCTTGACAGGGCCTCAGCCCCAGCATTTT
>NA|TRBJ1-4|NA|TRBV27
CASSPGRLIEKLFF
TGTGCCAGCAGCCCGGGACGGCTGATTGAAAAACTGTTTTTT
>NA|TRBJ2-3|NA|TRBV18
CASSPITGVGTDTQYF
TGTGCCAGCTCACCAATAACGGGCGTGGGCACAGATACGCAGTATTTT
>NA|TRBJ2-2|NA|TRBV5-1
CASSSGHLTGELFF
TGCGCCAGCAGCTCGGGACACCTTACCGGGGAGCTGTTTTTT
>TRBD1|TRBJ1-3|NA|TRBV19
CASTFDRAGNTIYF
TGTGCCAGTACCTTCGACAGGGCTGGAAACACCATATATTTT
>NA|TRBJ1-5|NA|TRBV2
CASRYFLEPQHF
TGTGCCAGCCGGTATTTTTTGGAGCCCCAGCATTTT
>TRBD1|TRBJ2-5|NA|TRBV4-1
CASSQGSARGPQETQYF
TGCGCCAGCAGCCAAGGGTCGGCCAGGGGGCCCCAAGAGACCCAGTACTTC
>NA|TRBJ1-2|NA|TRBV7-9
CASSLVQGARGYTF
TGTGCCAGCAGCTTAGTACAGGGAGCCCGGGGCTACACCTTC
>TRBD1|TRBJ1-1|NA|TRBV28
CASSATGDTEAFF
TGTGCCAGCAGTGCCACAGGGGACACTGAAGCTTTCTTT
>NA|TRBJ2-7|NA|TRBV21-1
CASRIRDRAYEQYF
TGTGCCAGCAGAATCCGGGACAGAGCCTACGAGCAGTACTTC